The present T cell receptor (beta chain) was sequenced within a study of blood T cells in healthy people across ages. Germline V lookup: CDR1 MGHRA, CDR2 YSYEKL. The CDR3 loop spans 16 amino acids. The trim removed 5 bases at V and 7 bases at J, leaving 13 bases unmatched. Study-level results: Unsorted PBMCs blocked a conclusive comparison of naive and antigen-experienced cells. Older age went with lower TCR beta diversity per million T cells, in a roughly linear way.

This clonotype was picked up a small number of times. As yet, its antigen is unknown. Individuals who donated were healthy Caucasians from Russia aged about 6 to 90. The sample, about 9.2 milliliters of peripheral blood, was drawn from each donor. It was with a sample-barcoded 5' primer and a J-beta primer mix that a second PCR of roughly 6 to 12 cycles was run. Each CDR3 protein gets one entry after TCRdb re-called the 5' RACE reads with MiXCR. Seen here are about 1.6 million distinct CDR3 sequences, roughly 32% observed once, and the top ten hold roughly 10%. The sample taken for sequencing was blood. The clonotype comes from a woman aged 30 to 39 in good health. V gene TRBV4-1 combines with J gene TRBJ2-1; 8 bases align to TRBD2. CDR3 nucleotides: TGCGCCAGCAGCACCCTGGGGACGGGGGGGACGAATGAGCAGTTCTTC. Translated: CASSTLGTGGTNEQFF.